The TCR beta chain described here comes from a study of shared clonotypes between healthy human individuals. This CDR3 is built from 14 residues. Trimming took off 5 bases at V and 6 bases at J, with 14 bases between the two ends. Germline V gene data show CDR1 as MDHEN and CDR2 as SYDVKM. Naive CD8 cells, CD45RO-negative and positively selected for CCR7, excluded terminally differentiated effector memory CD45RA+ cells. Method: immunoSEQ multiplex PCR; TCRdb's copy keeps in-frame clones and lacks some. The data hold 750,000 to 1,000,000 clones, with almost 95% observed a single time. This sequence originates from a man aged 25 to 40 in good health. The sample comprised naive CD8+ T cells sorted from blood. The rearrangement uses TRBV28 and TRBJ1-5; unclear D gene. For the CDR3, the DNA is TGTGCCAGCAGTAAGAGGGATACCGGTCAGCCCCAGCATTTT. It specifies CASSKRDTGQPQHF.